This entry features one TCR beta chain sequence. Its antigen is undetermined. Original data processing: After removing out-of-frame reads, approximately 2 million distinct TCRbeta sequences remained. Profiled with immunoSEQ multiplex PCR; TCRdb holds only in-frame clones, not every one. That table gives V, J and clone size, and the DNA gave D and trimming. The data hold under 55,000 clones, with more than 70% observed a single time. V was clipped by 1 base and J by 7 bases, with 13 bases between them. This CDR3 spans 15 amino acids. Germline V gene lookup returns CDR1 LNHNV and CDR2 YYDKDF (reference sequence). The sample is drawn from a study of memory CD4+ T cells and cytomegalovirus serostatus. On the study more broadly: Donors were healthy Belgian adults, several CMV seropositive and about two dozen seronegative.

The sort gate was single viable CD3+CD4+CD8-CD45RO+ cells for memory CD4+ T cells. CD4+ T cells were isolated by positive magnetic selection. Study-level findings and limits: CD4+ memory repertoires contained about two fifths of the 164 reported CMV TCRbeta sequences.

Sequencing used memory CD4+ T cells from blood. This clonotype was obtained from an adult in good health and CMV-seropositive. The rearrangement links TRBV15 to TRBJ1-4, with D possibly matching TRBD1 (5 bases). In DNA form, the CDR3 reads TGTGCCACCAGCAGAGTAGGGGCCCTAGGTGAAAAACTGTTTTTT. Residues: CATSRVGALGEKLFF.